This TCR beta chain stems from a study of cytomegalovirus exposure and HLA in healthy donors. The primer mix had 60 Vbeta and 13 Jbeta primers. The method was immunoSEQ multiplex PCR; TCRdb's version includes in-frame clones alone and lacks a portion of them. The sample has roughly 110,000 clones; 70% to 80% are singletons. This clone was seen more than once but under ten times. The CDR3 consists of 15 residues. The junction had 8 bases not matched to a gene; V was cut back by 5 bases and J by 7 bases. Germline assignment: CDR1 SEHNR and CDR2 FQNEAQ (reference sequence). The sample taken for sequencing was PBMCs. The origin of this receptor is a man between 60 and 70 years old in good health and CMV-seronegative. The rearrangement joins TRBV7-9 to TRBJ2-5; 12 nucleotides match TRBD2. DNA of the CDR3: TGTGCCAGCAGCCCGGGACTAGCGGGCTCCGCGACCCAGTACTTC. Translation gives CASSPGLAGSATQYF.